This T cell receptor beta chain was sequenced in a study of shared T cell receptors in the human thymus. Germline CDR1 reads MDHEN; CDR2 reads SYDVKM. This CDR3 contains 17 residues. Trimming removed 2 bases from V and 1 base from J, with 15 bases in between. Method: immunoSEQ multiplex PCR; TCRdb's copy keeps in-frame clones and lacks some. The table lists around 340,000 clones, just under 95% of them singletons. Sequencing input: thymocytes. This receptor was taken from a human donor. The V and J genes are TRBV28 and TRBJ2-4; TRBD2 might be the D (6 bases). The CDR3 coding sequence is TGTGCCAGCAGTTTACCCCGGGCCCGGGGGGCCAAAAACATTCAGTACTTC. Protein: CASSLPRARGAKNIQYF.